The 30 T cell receptor beta chains reported below all come from one sample, sequenced in a study of blood T cell repertoires in COVID-19. The repertoire was sequenced with immunoSEQ multiplex PCR; TCRdb's copy has only in-frame clones and lacks some. The sample lists about 12,000 clones, roughly 88% occurring once. The sequenced sample consisted of peripheral blood. These receptors all come from a human donor in a cohort sampled during active COVID-19.

V usage is TRBV5-4 and J usage is TRBJ2-3; 10 bases match TRBD2. J gave up 2 bases and V 3 bases, and 9 bases lay outside the gene matches. CDR3 length: 17 amino acids. The V gene's germline CDR1 is SGHNT and CDR2 YYREEE (reference sequence). The CDR3 sequence: CASSSGGAGGYTDTQYF. The CDR3 DNA is TGTGCCAGCAGCTCTGGGGGAGCGGGAGGGTACACAGATACGCAGTATTTT.

This clone was recorded a few times. V is TRBV4-2 and J is TRBJ1-1, with 9 bases aligning to TRBD1. The CDR3 runs to 14 residues. V lost 4 bases and J lost 6; bases outside the gene matches: 6. Per the germline V gene, CDR1 is LGHNA and CDR2 is YNFKEQ. Here the CDR3 reads CASSPYRGQAEAFF. The CDR3, as DNA: TGTGCCAGCAGCCCTTACAGGGGGCAGGCTGAAGCTTTCTTT.

CDR3 region: CASSTLDRKNTEAFF. The DNA for the CDR3 is TGTGCCAGTAGTACCTTGGACAGGAAGAACACTGAAGCTTTCTTT. V usage is TRBV19 and J usage is TRBJ1-1; 7 bases line up with TRBD1. J lost 1 base, V lost 4 bases, and 6 bases had no gene match. This CDR3 has 15 residues. Germline loops: CDR1 LNHDA, CDR2 SQIVND (reference sequence).

In DNA, the CDR3 is TGTGCCAGCAGGTACCGGAGGGGAACTAGCACAGATACGCAGTATTTT. Amino acid sequence: CASRYRRGTSTDTQYF. The chain carries TRBV28 and TRBJ2-3; maybe TRBD2 (6 bases). V was cut by 6 bases and J by 0 bases, with 16 bases left in between. This CDR3 region has 16 residues. Germline V gives CDR1 MDHEN, CDR2 SYDVKM. Based on the CDR3 plus reference TRBV28 and TRBJ2-3, the full variable domain is DVKVTQSSRYLVKRTGEKVFLECVQDMDHENMFWYRQDPGLGLRLIYFSYDVKMKEKGDIPEGYSVSREKKERFSLILESASTNQTSMYLCASRYRRGTSTDTQYFGPGTRLTVL.

The CDR3: CASSDSTGEYNEQFF. The DNA for the CDR3 is TGTGCCAGCAGTGATTCGACAGGCGAGTACAATGAGCAGTTCTTC. This sequence joins TRBV2 and TRBJ2-1; D is possibly TRBD1 (6 bases). CDR1 is SNHLY, CDR2 FYNNEI, per germline. This CDR3 region has 15 residues. V lost 3 bases, J lost 4 bases, and 13 bases lay in between.

The rearrangement uses TRBV5-1 and TRBJ2-3; a weak D match, TRBD1 (6 bases). The CDR3 spans 15 residues. V lost 10 bases to trimming and J lost 3 bases, with 21 bases between them. Germline V CDR1 and CDR2: SGHRS, YFSETQ. The CDR3 loop reads CAVRASGVGTDTQYF. The CDR3 DNA reads as TGCGCCGTTCGGGCCTCAGGGGTAGGGACAGATACGCAGTATTTT.

This clone was seen a handful of times. The chain couples TRBV18 to TRBJ1-1, with 8 bases that match TRBD1. This CDR3 is 13 amino acids long. V lost 8 bases, J lost 1 base, and 3 bases stayed unmatched. Germline lookup yields CDR1 KGHSH and CDR2 LQKENI. CDR3 sequence: CASGGQANTEAFF. The CDR3 coding sequence is TGTGCCAGCGGGGGACAGGCGAACACTGAAGCTTTCTTT.

This chain links TRBV2 with TRBJ1-2; TRBD1 agrees at 8 bases. CDR1 is SNHLY and CDR2 is FYNNEI in the germline V gene. V dropped 6 bases and J dropped 6; count of bases not matched to a gene: 12. The CDR3 consists of 15 residues. The CDR3: CASRGTGTGGDGYTF. The CDR3 DNA reads as TGTGCCAGCAGGGGCACCGGGACAGGAGGAGATGGCTACACCTTC.

A few counts support this clone. The rearrangement uses TRBV6-5 and TRBJ2-7; 7 bases are a match to TRBD2. The germline V gene encodes CDR1 MNHEY and CDR2 SVGAGI. The CDR3 sequence is 15 residues long. Trimming at V came to 2 bases and at J to 4 bases, leaving 8 bases not matched to a gene. CDR3 in DNA: TGTGCCAGCAGTTACGAGGCGGGAGTGGAGTACGAGCAGTACTTC. Translation gives CASSYEAGVEYEQYF.

This clone has just one count. This sequence joins TRBV27 and TRBJ2-7; the D gene is possibly TRBD1 (5 bases). CDR1 is MNHEY and CDR2 is SMNVEV in the germline V gene (reference sequence). Deletions cut 2 bases from V and 6 bases from J, with 11 bases between. This CDR3 has 13 residues. The CDR3 bases are TGTGCCAGCAGTTTAGCAGGGCCGGGCGAGCAGTACTTC. This encodes CASSLAGPGEQYF.

This sequence joins TRBV11-2 and TRBJ2-3, with 7 bases that match TRBD1. This CDR3 is 16 amino acids long. J was trimmed by 6 bases and V by 2 bases; bases with no gene match: 11. Germline V gene lookup returns CDR1 SGHAT and CDR2 FQNNGV. The CDR3: CASSLYRGASGDTQYF. CDR3 sequence (DNA): TGTGCCAGCAGCTTATACAGGGGCGCCTCCGGGGATACGCAGTATTTT.

This chain connects TRBV6-6 to TRBJ1-6; possible D gene TRBD1, 6 bases. The CDR3 consists of 14 residues. Trimming left V 8 bases short and J 10 bases short, with 18 bases between. Germline CDR1 MNHNY, CDR2 SVGAGI (reference sequence). CDR3 loop: CASLRGAYKSPLHF. CDR3 DNA sequence: TGTGCCAGCCTACGGGGGGCCTACAAATCACCCCTCCACTTT.

In this sample, this clone turned up a few times. CDR3 DNA: TGTGCCAGCAGCACGACAGGGGTGGTCTATGGCTACACCTTC. It specifies CASSTTGVVYGYTF. This chain connects TRBV11-2 to TRBJ1-2; 8 nucleotides match TRBD1. The CDR3 spans 14 residues. CDR1 and CDR2 (germline): SGHAT, FQNNGV. V shed 5 bases, J shed 4 bases, and the junction held 6 bases outside the gene matches.

V is TRBV11-3 and J is TRBJ2-3; D not resolved. Germline V gene lookup returns CDR1 SGHNT and CDR2 YENEEA. This CDR3 has 14 amino acids. V was clipped by 1 base and J by 2 bases, with 7 bases between them. CDR3: CASSLAGYTDTQYF. The CDR3 coding sequence is TGTGCCAGCAGCTTAGCCGGGTACACAGATACGCAGTATTTT.

This sequence joins TRBV5-1 and TRBJ2-5, with 11 bases matching TRBD2. The CDR3 spans 16 residues. The V and J ends lost 0 bases and 3 bases, in that order; junction bases with no gene match: 4. Germline V gene data show CDR1 as SGHRS and CDR2 as YFSETQ. Here the CDR3 DNA reads TGCGCCAGCAGCTTGGCGCCACTAGCGGGGGAAGAGACCCAGTACTTC. Its translation is CASSLAPLAGEETQYF.

This sequence joins TRBV14 and TRBJ2-7, with 7 bases matching TRBD1. CDR3 length: 15 residues. Germline values: CDR1 SGHDN, CDR2 FVKESK. J lost 3 bases, V lost 5 bases, and 10 bases had no gene match. CDR3 in DNA: TGTGCCAGCAGCTACTCGGGACAGCCAAGCTACGAGCAGTACTTC. Protein: CASSYSGQPSYEQYF.

This chain joins TRBV5-4 and TRBJ1-4; the D gene is possibly TRBD1 (5 bases). The germline V and J ends were trimmed by 2 bases and 1 base, with 9 bases remaining between them. Germline assignment: CDR1 SGHNT and CDR2 YYREEE (reference sequence). The CDR3 length is 15 residues. In DNA form, the CDR3 reads TGTGCCAGCAGCTTCAGGGTTGGAACTAATGAAAAACTGTTTTTT. This gives the protein CASSFRVGTNEKLFF. The full variable domain, with the rest looked up from reference TRBV5-4 and TRBJ1-4, is ETGVTQSPTHLIKTRGQQVTLRCSSQSGHNTVSWYQQALGQGPQFIFQYYREEENGRGNFPPRFSGLQFPNYSSELNVNALELDDSALYLCASSFRVGTNEKLFFGSGTQLSVL.

The chain couples TRBV9 to TRBJ1-2; D remains ambiguous. The CDR3 totals 14 residues. V dropped 3 bases and J dropped 4 bases, with 13 bases sitting between them. CDR1 and CDR2 (germline): SGDLS, YYNGEE. This CDR3 is CASSALDTGYGYTF. The CDR3 coding sequence is TGTGCCAGCAGCGCACTAGACACCGGCTATGGCTACACCTTC.

The genes are TRBV7-9 and TRBJ2-7, with TRBD1 matching over 10 bases. The J segment lost 1 base and the V segment lost 5 bases, leaving 5 bases of the junction unmatched. The CDR3 has 15 amino acids. From germline, CDR1 is SEHNR and CDR2 FQNEAQ (reference sequence). CDR3 residues: CASSKTGGSSYEQYF. CDR3 coding DNA: TGTGCCAGCAGCAAGACAGGGGGCTCGTCCTACGAGCAGTACTTC.

V and J are TRBV5-4 and TRBJ2-1; D is unclear. V dropped 2 bases and J dropped 3 bases, with 9 bases sitting between them. CDR1 is SGHNT, CDR2 YYREEE, per germline (reference sequence). The CDR3 runs to 14 residues. The CDR3 bases are TGTGCCAGCAGCTTAGACCGGGTCTACAATGAGCAGTTCTTC. It yields the protein CASSLDRVYNEQFF.

The V and J genes are TRBV7-3 and TRBJ2-5; TRBD2 matches at 10 bases. CDR3 size: 14 residues. Germline values: CDR1 SGHTA, CDR2 FQGTGA. J lost 6 bases, V lost 5 bases, and 6 bases had no gene match. The CDR3 loop is CASSPIAGGKTQYF. The CDR3 DNA is TGTGCCAGCAGCCCCATAGCGGGAGGCAAGACCCAGTACTTC.

V is TRBV4-1 and J is TRBJ2-3; 8 positions match TRBD2. The length of the CDR3 is 16 residues. The V gene end was trimmed by 3 bases and the J gene end by 1 base; junction bases not matched to a gene: 6. CDR1 is MGHRA, CDR2 YSYEKL, per germline. CDR3 nucleotide sequence: TGCGCCAGCAGCCACGAAGCGGGAGTGCGCACAGATACGCAGTATTTT. It translates to CASSHEAGVRTDTQYF.

By its share, this clone is medium-sized (0.01 to 0.1%). This sequence joins TRBV2 and TRBJ2-1, with 7 bases that match TRBD1. The CDR3 loop spans 14 amino acids. Germline lookup yields CDR1 SNHLY and CDR2 FYNNEI. Germline trimming cut 7 bases from V and 4 bases from J; bases unmatched to any gene: 7. The CDR3 DNA follows: TGTGCCAGCATAGAGGGGGCTCTTTACAATGAGCAGTTCTTC. It translates to CASIEGALYNEQFF.

This rearrangement joins TRBV14 to TRBJ2-3, with 12 bases matching TRBD2. Germline V gene lookup returns CDR1 SGHDN and CDR2 FVKESK. The V segment lost 4 bases and the J segment 4 bases; nucleotides outside the gene matches: 6. The CDR3 is 16 residues long. Here the CDR3 DNA reads TGTGCCAGCAGCCTACCGACTAGCGGGAGCGCAGATACGCAGTATTTT. This translates into CASSLPTSGSADTQYF.

In its sample, this clone was seen once. The V call is TRBV5-3, the J call TRBJ1-4; no clear D. TRBV5-3 is an ORF; its function is uncertain. V lost 5 bases and J 0 bases, leaving 14 bases between the germline ends. This CDR3 has 16 amino acids. The CDR3 loop reads CARSHHTLATNEKLFF. The CDR3 DNA is TGTGCCAGAAGTCACCACACCCTTGCAACTAATGAAAAACTGTTTTTT.

The J gene is TRBJ1-1, the V gene TRBV9; possibly TRBD1 for D (6 bases). This CDR3 is built from 14 residues. The germline V gene has CDR1 SGDLS and CDR2 YYNGEE. V gave up 4 bases and J gave up 3 bases, with 13 bases separating them. CDR3 protein: CASSLTGSDTEAFF. The CDR3 DNA sequence: TGTGCCAGCAGCCTTACAGGGTCTGACACTGAAGCTTTCTTT. The whole variable domain, remainder taken from reference TRBV9 and TRBJ1-1, is DSGVTQTPKHLITATGQRVTLRCSPRSGDLSVYWYQQSLDQGLQFLIQYYNGEERAKGNILERFSAQQFPDLHSELNLSSLELGDSALYFCASSLTGSDTEAFFGQGTRLTVV.

V and J are TRBV3-1 (or the pseudogene TRBV3-2) and TRBJ2-2, with D perhaps matching TRBD2 (6 bases). The germline V gene has CDR1 LGHDT and CDR2 YNNKEL (reference sequence). Trimming took off 3 bases at V and 6 bases at J, with 14 bases between the two ends. CDR3 length: 15 amino acids. The CDR3 DNA follows: TGTGCCAGCAGCCATCTCCTGCGGGGCTCCGGGGAGCTGTTTTTT. Its translation: CASSHLLRGSGELFF.

This clone was seen more than once but under ten times. The chain uses TRBV30 and TRBJ1-6; TRBD1 is a possible D gene (6 bases). Germline CDR1 GTSNPN, CDR2 SVGIG (reference sequence). V was clipped by 8 bases and J by 6 bases, with 14 bases between them. CDR3 length equals 13 residues. CDR3 DNA sequence: TGTGCCACACCGGGGGGCACTAATTCACCCCTCCACTTT. The encoded protein is CATPGGTNSPLHF.

V is TRBV28 and J is TRBJ2-1; TRBD2 is a possible D gene (6 bases). The germline V gene encodes CDR1 MDHEN and CDR2 SYDVKM. The CDR3 runs to 14 residues. The V and J ends lost 6 bases and 12 bases respectively, with 21 bases between them. In nucleotides, the CDR3 is TGTGCCAGCAGCCCCACCCCTGGGACTGCTTCGCAGTTCTTC. Translating gives CASSPTPGTASQFF. Using reference TRBV28 and TRBJ2-1 for the parts outside the CDR3, the full variable domain is DVKVTQSSRYLVKRTGEKVFLECVQDMDHENMFWYRQDPGLGLRLIYFSYDVKMKEKGDIPEGYSVSREKKERFSLILESASTNQTSMYLCASSPTPGTASQFFGPGTRLTVL.

The chain links TRBV29-1 to TRBJ1-2; weak D call: TRBD1 (6 bases). Looked up from germline, CDR1 is SQVTM and CDR2 is ANQGSEA. This CDR3 spans 10 amino acids. Trimming shortened V by 7 bases and J by 8 bases, and 11 bases separated the two germline ends. CDR3 nucleotides: TGCAGCGCTTACAGGGACGGCTACACCTTC. It encodes CSAYRDGYTF.